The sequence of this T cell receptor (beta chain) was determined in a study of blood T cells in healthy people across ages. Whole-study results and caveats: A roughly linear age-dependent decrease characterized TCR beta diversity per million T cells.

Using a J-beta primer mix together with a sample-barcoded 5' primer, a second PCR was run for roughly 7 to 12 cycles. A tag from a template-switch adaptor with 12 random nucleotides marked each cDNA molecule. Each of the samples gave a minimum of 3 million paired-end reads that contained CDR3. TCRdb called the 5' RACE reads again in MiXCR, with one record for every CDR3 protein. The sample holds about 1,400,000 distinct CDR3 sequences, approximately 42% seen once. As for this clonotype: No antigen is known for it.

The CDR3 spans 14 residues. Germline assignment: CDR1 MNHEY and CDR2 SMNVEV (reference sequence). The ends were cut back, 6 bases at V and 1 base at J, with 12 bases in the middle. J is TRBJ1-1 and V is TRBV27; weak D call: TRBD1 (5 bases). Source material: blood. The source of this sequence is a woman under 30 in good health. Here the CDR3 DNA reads TGTGCCAGCAGCAAGACAGCGGCGAACACTGAAGCTTTCTTT. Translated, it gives CASSKTAANTEAFF.